The 24 T cell receptor beta chains given below trace back to one sample, sequenced in a study of cytomegalovirus exposure and HLA in healthy donors. Use of 60 Vbeta and 13 Jbeta primers characterized the PCR. Sequenced by immunoSEQ multiplex PCR; TCRdb stores in-frame clones only, minus some. The sample records 150,000 to 200,000 clones, about three quarters being singletons. Sample: PBMCs. The receptor set was obtained from a man younger than 30 in good health and CMV-seropositive.

V usage is TRBV6-4 and J usage is TRBJ1-1; 7 nucleotides line up with TRBD1. This CDR3 contains 14 residues. V was pared by 6 bases and J by 4 bases, with 8 bases of the junction left unmatched. Germline V lookup: CDR1 MRHNA, CDR2 SNTAGT. The CDR3 sequence: CASSPSTGSTEAFF. The CDR3 nucleotides read TGTGCCAGCAGCCCGTCGACAGGGAGCACTGAAGCTTTCTTT.

The chain uses TRBV4-2 and TRBJ2-3, with 10 bases identical to TRBD2. Germline loops: CDR1 LGHNA, CDR2 YNFKEQ. V gave up 3 bases and J gave up 1 base; unmatched junction bases: 1. There are 15 residues in the CDR3. The CDR3, as DNA: TGTGCCAGCAGCCAGCTAGCGGGAGGCACAGATACGCAGTATTTT. Translation: CASSQLAGGTDTQYF.

The chain couples TRBV9 to TRBJ2-4, with D hard to call. The V gene's germline CDR1 is SGDLS and CDR2 YYNGEE. This CDR3 is built from 14 residues. Between the trimmed V and J ends, which lost 0 bases and 9 bases, there was a span of 13 bases. The CDR3 loop reads CASSVEAAGTIQYF. The CDR3, as DNA: TGTGCCAGCAGCGTAGAGGCCGCAGGAACCATTCAGTACTTC.

The chain combines TRBV29-1 with TRBJ2-1; no clear D. V lost 7 bases to trimming and J lost 7 bases, with 8 bases between them. This CDR3 spans 10 amino acids. The V gene's germline CDR1 is SQVTM and CDR2 ANQGSEA. This chain's CDR3 is CSAGMNEQFF. CDR3 DNA sequence: TGCAGCGCCGGTATGAATGAGCAGTTCTTC.

The rearrangement links TRBV25-1 to TRBJ2-5; tentatively, D is TRBD2 (7 bases). The CDR3 has 13 amino acids. Trimming took off 7 bases at V and 4 bases at J, with 13 bases between the two ends. The germline gives CDR1 MGHDK, CDR2 SYGVNS. CDR3 in DNA: TGTGCCAGCATCCCGGGGGGCCGAGAGACCCAGTACTTC. Its translation: CASIPGGRETQYF.

This clone was seen a few times. The chain uses TRBV6-5 and TRBJ1-6; perhaps TRBD1 as D (6 bases). V lost 6 bases to trimming and J lost 5 bases, with 14 bases between them. The CDR3 extends over 15 amino acids. Germline-derived CDR1 and CDR2 are MNHEY and SVGAGI. The CDR3 coding sequence is TGTGCCAGCAGCCGAGCGGGGGCTAATAATTCACCCCTCCACTTT. Translation gives CASSRAGANNSPLHF.

The CDR3 DNA reads as TGTGCCAGCAGCTTGCAGGGGCTAGTCTATGGCTACACCTTC. Translated: CASSLQGLVYGYTF. The chain joins TRBV5-6 to TRBJ1-2, with D tentatively TRBD1 (6 bases). Germline values: CDR1 SGHDT, CDR2 YYEEEE. V lost 1 base and J 4 bases, leaving 11 bases between the germline ends. The CDR3 runs to 14 residues.

J is TRBJ2-3 and V is TRBV10-3, with TRBD2 identical over 7 bases. Germline CDR1 ENHRY, CDR2 SYGVKD. J was trimmed by 2 bases and V by 6 bases; bases with no gene match: 14. The CDR3 length is 17 residues. CDR3 nucleotide sequence: TGTGCCATCAGAGTCCCTAGCGGCTCATCCTTCACAGATACGCAGTATTTT. Translating it yields CAIRVPSGSSFTDTQYF.

This clone is a singleton in its sample. The genes are TRBV6-1 and TRBJ1-1; perhaps TRBD1 as D (6 bases). The CDR3 has 14 residues. Germline V CDR1 and CDR2: MNHNS, SASEGT. Trimming cost V 11 bases and J 1 base, with 17 bases left between them. The CDR3 region is CAARLTGTNTEAFF. In nucleotides, the CDR3 is TGTGCCGCACGATTGACAGGTACGAACACTGAAGCTTTCTTT.

This clone turned up a few times. Other DNA variants within this sample encode the same CDR3. The chain links TRBV27 to TRBJ1-6; no clear D. This CDR3 has 14 residues. Per germline, CDR1 MNHEY and CDR2 SMNVEV (reference sequence). Trimming left V 2 bases short and J 7 bases short, with 9 bases between. This CDR3 is CASSLGQKNSPLHF. CDR3 DNA: TGTGCCAGCAGTTTAGGGCAGAAAAATTCACCCCTCCACTTT.

V gene TRBV2 combines with J gene TRBJ1-2; no definite D call. Germline V gene sequence: CDR1 SNHLY, CDR2 FYNNEI. This CDR3 is built from 12 residues. V shed 3 bases and J shed 8 bases, with 10 bases lying between them. This chain's CDR3 is CASSETTSGYTF. As DNA, the CDR3 is TGTGCCAGCAGTGAGACAACCTCAGGCTACACCTTC.

This clone was found a few times. J is TRBJ1-4 and V is TRBV7-2; TRBD1 aligns across 7 bases. CDR1 and CDR2 (germline): SGHTA, FQGNSA. The CDR3 length is 15 residues. The ends lost 7 bases at V and 4 bases at J; junction bases unmatched: 9. CDR3 protein: CASTSAGTVNEKLFF. The DNA for the CDR3 is TGTGCCAGCACATCGGCCGGGACAGTTAATGAAAAACTGTTTTTT.

The rearrangement joins TRBV9 to TRBJ1-1; 9 bases fit TRBD1. Unmatched junction bases numbered 6, after V lost 0 bases and J lost 6 bases. CDR3 size: 15 residues. CDR1 SGDLS and CDR2 YYNGEE come from the germline V gene. The CDR3 loop reads CASSVGGTGSAEAFF. The DNA of the CDR3 is TGTGCCAGCAGCGTAGGGGGGACAGGGTCAGCTGAAGCTTTCTTT.

This chain uses TRBV21-1 with TRBJ2-2; TRBD2 is the table's D call, not checked against the DNA. TRBV21-1 is a pseudogene. The CDR3 length is 15 residues. DNA of the CDR3: TGTGCCAGCAGCAAGGGAGGGGGGTACACCGGGGAGCTGTTTTTT. It is translated as CASSKGGGYTGELFF.

This chain joins TRBV2 and TRBJ2-7; 8 bases agree with TRBD1. Germline V CDR1 and CDR2: SNHLY, FYNNEI. The CDR3 extends over 14 amino acids. With 5 bases clipped from V and 5 bases from J, the junction kept 8 bases outside the gene matches. CDR3 bases: TGTGCCAGCAGTCTAGACAGGGGTCAGAACGAGCAGTACGTC. This codes for CASSLDRGQNEQYV.

This clone was observed a handful of times. The chain carries TRBV2 and TRBJ2-4, with D possibly matching TRBD2 (6 bases). The CDR3 extends over 12 amino acids. Trimming removed 4 bases at V and 7 bases at J, with 8 bases between. CDR1 SNHLY and CDR2 FYNNEI come from the germline V gene. The CDR3 sequence is CASSGDLNIQYF. The CDR3 DNA reads as TGTGCCAGCAGTGGGGACTTGAACATTCAGTACTTC.

The J gene is TRBJ1-1, the V gene TRBV11-3; TRBD1 matches at 10 bases. The CDR3 totals 15 residues. After removal of 5 bases from V and 4 bases from J, the junction contained 7 bases not matched to a gene. Looked up from germline, CDR1 is SGHNT and CDR2 is YENEEA. The chain's CDR3 is CASSHSGQGGTEAFF. The CDR3 coding sequence is TGTGCCAGCAGCCACTCAGGACAGGGGGGCACTGAAGCTTTCTTT.

The J gene is TRBJ2-2, the V gene TRBV6-4; 9 nucleotides align to TRBD2. Germline-derived CDR1 and CDR2 are MRHNA and SNTAGT. The V and J ends lost 8 bases and 1 base, in that order; junction bases with no gene match: 8. The CDR3 runs 16 residues. CDR3 loop: CASSATSGENTGELFF. The CDR3 DNA follows: TGTGCCAGCTCGGCGACTAGCGGCGAGAACACCGGGGAGCTGTTTTTT.

This clone was seen only a few times. The chain has TRBV27 and TRBJ1-4; tentatively, D is TRBD1 (6 bases). The CDR3 covers 17 residues. In germline, CDR1 is MNHEY, CDR2 SMNVEV (reference sequence). Deletions cut 0 bases from V and 2 bases from J, with 13 bases between. The CDR3 nucleotides are TGTGCCAGCAGTTTATCTCGGGGGGCAGGCACTAATGAAAAACTGTTTTTT. Translating it yields CASSLSRGAGTNEKLFF.

The rearrangement uses TRBV5-1 and TRBJ1-2, with D perhaps TRBD1 (5 bases). This CDR3 has 15 amino acids. V gave up 3 bases and J gave up 8 bases, with 20 bases separating them. The germline gives CDR1 SGHRS, CDR2 YFSETQ. CDR3 nucleotides: TGCGCCAGCAGCTCCCGGGACTTCCGGATGGGGGGCTACACCTTC. Protein product: CASSSRDFRMGGYTF.

J is TRBJ1-3 and V is TRBV5-6, with D unresolved. Trimming left V 4 bases short and J 3 bases short, with 11 bases between. The V gene's germline CDR1 is SGHDT and CDR2 YYEEEE. This CDR3 is built from 14 residues. CDR3 nucleotides: TGTGCCAGCAGCCCCGGTTTTAGTGGAAACACCATATATTTT. Protein sequence: CASSPGFSGNTIYF.

The CDR3 spells CASSLGTGEAFF. DNA of the CDR3: TGTGCCAGCAGCTTAGGTACCGGGGAAGCTTTCTTT. J is TRBJ1-1 and V is TRBV11-2; no clear D. CDR1 and CDR2 (germline): SGHAT, FQNNGV. CDR3 length: 12 amino acids. V lost 1 base and J lost 8, with 8 bases in between.

This clone was observed a single time. The J gene is TRBJ1-4, the V gene TRBV4-1; 12 positions agree with TRBD1. This CDR3 region has 21 residues. With 7 bases clipped from V and 0 bases from J, the junction kept 18 bases outside the gene matches. CDR1 and CDR2 (germline): MGHRA, YSYEKL. As DNA, the CDR3 is TGCGCCAGCACCACGTGGGGGACAGGGGGCCTGACGAGCGCAACTAATGAAAAACTGTTTTTT. Protein: CASTTWGTGGLTSATNEKLFF.

This clone came up a few times. The chain has TRBV28 and TRBJ1-1, with 8 bases that match TRBD1. Germline V CDR1 and CDR2: MDHEN, SYDVKM. The CDR3 length is 12 residues. Germline trimming cut 6 bases from V and 11 bases from J; bases unmatched to any gene: 8. CDR3 amino acids: CASRGQEFEAFF. The DNA of the CDR3 is TGTGCCAGCAGGGGACAGGAGTTTGAGGCTTTCTTT. Supplemented by reference TRBV28 and TRBJ1-1, the full variable domain reads DVKVTQSSRYLVKRTGEKVFLECVQDMDHENMFWYRQDPGLGLRLIYFSYDVKMKEKGDIPEGYSVSREKKERFSLILESASTNQTSMYLCASRGQEFEAFFGQGTRLTVV.